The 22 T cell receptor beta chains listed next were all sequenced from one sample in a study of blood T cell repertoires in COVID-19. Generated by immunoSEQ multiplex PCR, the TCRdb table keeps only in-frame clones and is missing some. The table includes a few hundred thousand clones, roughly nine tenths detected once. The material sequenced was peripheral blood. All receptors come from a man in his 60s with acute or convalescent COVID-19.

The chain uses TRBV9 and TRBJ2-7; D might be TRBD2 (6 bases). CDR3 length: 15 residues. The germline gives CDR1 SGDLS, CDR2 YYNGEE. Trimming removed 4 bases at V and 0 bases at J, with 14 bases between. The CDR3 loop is CASSPTGLGSYEQYF. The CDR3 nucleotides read TGTGCCAGCAGCCCCACGGGACTGGGCTCCTACGAGCAGTACTTC. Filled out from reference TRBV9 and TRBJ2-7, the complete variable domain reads DSGVTQTPKHLITATGQRVTLRCSPRSGDLSVYWYQQSLDQGLQFLIQYYNGEERAKGNILERFSAQQFPDLHSELNLSSLELGDSALYFCASSPTGLGSYEQYFGPGTRLTVT.

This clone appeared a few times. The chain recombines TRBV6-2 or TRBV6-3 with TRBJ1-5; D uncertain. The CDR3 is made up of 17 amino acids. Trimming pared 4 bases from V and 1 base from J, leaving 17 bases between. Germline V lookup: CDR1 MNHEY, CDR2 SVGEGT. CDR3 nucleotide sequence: TGTGCCAGCAGTTTGAGTCAGACTAGAGCGAGCAATCAGCCCCAGCATTTT. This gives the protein CASSLSQTRASNQPQHF.

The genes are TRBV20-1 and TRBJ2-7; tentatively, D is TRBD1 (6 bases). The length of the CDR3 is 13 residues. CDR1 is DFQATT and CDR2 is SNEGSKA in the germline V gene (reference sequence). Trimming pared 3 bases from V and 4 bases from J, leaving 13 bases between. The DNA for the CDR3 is TGCAGTGCTAGTTGGGACAAGACTTACGAGCAGTACTTC. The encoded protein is CSASWDKTYEQYF.

The CDR3 DNA is TGTGCCAGCAGCGTAGGACAAGACTATGGCTACACCTTC. It translates to CASSVGQDYGYTF. The V call is TRBV9, the J call TRBJ1-2, with D unclear. V lost 0 bases and J 3 bases, leaving 6 bases between the germline ends. Looked up from germline, CDR1 is SGDLS and CDR2 is YYNGEE. The CDR3 length is 13 residues.

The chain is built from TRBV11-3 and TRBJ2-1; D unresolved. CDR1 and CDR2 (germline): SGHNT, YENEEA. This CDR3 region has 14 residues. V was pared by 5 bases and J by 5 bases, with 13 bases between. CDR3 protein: CASSPRFRDNEQFF. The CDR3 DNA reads TGTGCCAGCAGCCCAAGGTTTCGGGACAATGAGCAGTTCTTC.

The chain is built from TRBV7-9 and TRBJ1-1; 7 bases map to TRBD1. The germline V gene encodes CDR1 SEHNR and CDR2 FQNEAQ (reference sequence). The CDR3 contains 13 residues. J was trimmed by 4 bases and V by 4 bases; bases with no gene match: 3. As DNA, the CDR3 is TGTGCCAGCAGCTCACCAGGGGGCACTGAAGCTTTCTTT. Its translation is CASSSPGGTEAFF.

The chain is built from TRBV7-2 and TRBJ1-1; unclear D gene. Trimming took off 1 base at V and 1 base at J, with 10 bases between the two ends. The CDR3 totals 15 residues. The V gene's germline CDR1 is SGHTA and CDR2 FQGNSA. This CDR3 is CASSLVRGRNTEAFF. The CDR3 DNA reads TGTGCCAGCAGCTTAGTTCGGGGAAGGAACACTGAAGCTTTCTTT.

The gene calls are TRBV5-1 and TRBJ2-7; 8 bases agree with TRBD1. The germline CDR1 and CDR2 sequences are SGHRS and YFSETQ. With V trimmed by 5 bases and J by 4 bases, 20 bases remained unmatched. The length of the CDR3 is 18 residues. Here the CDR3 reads CASRTQVAGTGSSYEQYF. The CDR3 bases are TGCGCCAGCAGGACCCAAGTCGCCGGGACAGGAAGCAGTTACGAGCAGTACTTC.

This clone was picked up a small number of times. The CDR3 region has the DNA TGCAGTGCTAGTTGGGGCGGAACCTACGAGCAGTACTTC. Protein product: CSASWGGTYEQYF. V is TRBV20-1 and J is TRBJ2-7; possibly TRBD1 for D (5 bases). The CDR3 is 13 residues long. Germline lookup yields CDR1 DFQATT and CDR2 SNEGSKA (reference sequence). V was trimmed by 3 bases and J by 2 bases, leaving 11 bases between them.

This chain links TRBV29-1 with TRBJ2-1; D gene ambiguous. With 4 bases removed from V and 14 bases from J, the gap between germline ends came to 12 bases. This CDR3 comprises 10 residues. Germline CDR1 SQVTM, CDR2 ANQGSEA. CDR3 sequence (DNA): TGCAGCGTTGTGAGTGGGCCTGAGTTCTTC. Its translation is CSVVSGPEFF.

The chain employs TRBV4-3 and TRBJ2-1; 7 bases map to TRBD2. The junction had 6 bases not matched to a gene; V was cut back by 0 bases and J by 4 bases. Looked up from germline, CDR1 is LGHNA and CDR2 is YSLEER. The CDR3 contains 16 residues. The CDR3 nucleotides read TGCGCCAGCAGCCAAGATCGGCTAGCGGAATACAATGAGCAGTTCTTC. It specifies CASSQDRLAEYNEQFF.

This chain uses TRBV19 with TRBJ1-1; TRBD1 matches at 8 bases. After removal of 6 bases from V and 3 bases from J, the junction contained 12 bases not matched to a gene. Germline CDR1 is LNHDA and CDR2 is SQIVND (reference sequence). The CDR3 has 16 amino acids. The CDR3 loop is CASRPRAVTGDTEAFF. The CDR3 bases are TGTGCCAGTAGGCCCCGGGCCGTGACAGGGGACACTGAAGCTTTCTTT.

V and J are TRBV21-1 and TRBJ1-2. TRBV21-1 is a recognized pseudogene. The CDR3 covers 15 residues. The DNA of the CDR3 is TGTGCCAGCAGCAAAGCTTCGGGGGTTAGCTATGGCTACACCTTC. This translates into CASSKASGVSYGYTF.

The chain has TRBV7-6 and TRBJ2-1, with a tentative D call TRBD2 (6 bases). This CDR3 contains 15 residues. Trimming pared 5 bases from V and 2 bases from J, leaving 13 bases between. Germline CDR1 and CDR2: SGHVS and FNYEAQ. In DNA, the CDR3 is TGTGCCAGCAGCCCCGGGACTGGTACCTACAATGAGCAGTTCTTC. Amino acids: CASSPGTGTYNEQFF. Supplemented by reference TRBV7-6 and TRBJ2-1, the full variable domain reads GAGVSQSPRYKVTKRGQDVALRCDPISGHVSLYWYRQALGQGPEFLTYFNYEAQQDKSGLPNDRFSAERPEGSISTLTIQRTEQRDSAMYRCASSPGTGTYNEQFFGPGTRLTVL.

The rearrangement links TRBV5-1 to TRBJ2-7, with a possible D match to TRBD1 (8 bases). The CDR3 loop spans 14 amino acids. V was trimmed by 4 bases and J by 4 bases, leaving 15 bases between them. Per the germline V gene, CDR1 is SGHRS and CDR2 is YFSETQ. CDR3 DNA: TGCGCCAGCAGCGCAGGACAGGGAGGGTACGAGCAGTACTTC. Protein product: CASSAGQGGYEQYF.

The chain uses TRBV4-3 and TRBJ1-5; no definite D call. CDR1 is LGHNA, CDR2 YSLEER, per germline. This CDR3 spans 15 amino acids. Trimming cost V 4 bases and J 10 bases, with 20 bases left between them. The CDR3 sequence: CASSLWTTGKGPQHF. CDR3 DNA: TGCGCCAGCAGCCTTTGGACCACCGGGAAGGGTCCCCAGCATTTT.

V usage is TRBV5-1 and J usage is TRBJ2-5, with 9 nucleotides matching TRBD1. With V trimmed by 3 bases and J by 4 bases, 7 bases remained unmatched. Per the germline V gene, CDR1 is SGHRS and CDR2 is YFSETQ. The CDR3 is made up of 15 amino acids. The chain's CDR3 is CASSSGTGPSETQYF. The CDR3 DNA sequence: TGCGCCAGCAGCTCCGGGACAGGGCCCTCAGAGACCCAGTACTTC.

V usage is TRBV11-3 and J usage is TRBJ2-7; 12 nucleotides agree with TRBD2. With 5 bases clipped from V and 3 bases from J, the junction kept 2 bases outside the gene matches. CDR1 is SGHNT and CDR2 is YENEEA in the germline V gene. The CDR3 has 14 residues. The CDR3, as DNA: TGTGCCAGCAGCCTGACTAGCGGGAGCTACGAGCAGTACTTC. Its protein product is CASSLTSGSYEQYF.

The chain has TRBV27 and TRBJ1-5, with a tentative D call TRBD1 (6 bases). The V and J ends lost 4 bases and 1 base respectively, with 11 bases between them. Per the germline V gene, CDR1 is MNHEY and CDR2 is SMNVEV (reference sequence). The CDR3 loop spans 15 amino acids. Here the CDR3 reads CASSYRTDSNQPQHF. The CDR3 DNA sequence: TGTGCCAGCAGTTACCGGACAGACAGCAATCAGCCCCAGCATTTT.

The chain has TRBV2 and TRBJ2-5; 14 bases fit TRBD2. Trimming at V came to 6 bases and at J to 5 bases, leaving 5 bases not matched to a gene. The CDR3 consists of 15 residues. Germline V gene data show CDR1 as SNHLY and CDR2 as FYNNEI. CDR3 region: CASRGGLAGAETQYF. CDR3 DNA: TGTGCCAGCAGGGGGGGACTAGCGGGAGCCGAGACCCAGTACTTC. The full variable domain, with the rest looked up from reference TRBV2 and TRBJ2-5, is EPEVTQTPSHQVTQMGQEVILRCVPISNHLYFYWYRQILGQKVEFLVSFYNNEISEKSEIFDDQFSVERPDGSNFTLKIRSTKLEDSAMYFCASRGGLAGAETQYFGPGTRLLVL.

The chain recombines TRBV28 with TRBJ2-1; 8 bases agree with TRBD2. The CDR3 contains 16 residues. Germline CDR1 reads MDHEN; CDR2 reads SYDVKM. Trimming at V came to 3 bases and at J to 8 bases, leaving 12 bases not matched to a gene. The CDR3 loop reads CASSFSGTPAMDEQFF. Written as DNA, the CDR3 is TGTGCCAGCAGTTTTAGCGGGACCCCCGCCATGGATGAGCAGTTCTTC. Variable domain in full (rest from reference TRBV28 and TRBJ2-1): DVKVTQSSRYLVKRTGEKVFLECVQDMDHENMFWYRQDPGLGLRLIYFSYDVKMKEKGDIPEGYSVSREKKERFSLILESASTNQTSMYLCASSFSGTPAMDEQFFGPGTRLTVL.

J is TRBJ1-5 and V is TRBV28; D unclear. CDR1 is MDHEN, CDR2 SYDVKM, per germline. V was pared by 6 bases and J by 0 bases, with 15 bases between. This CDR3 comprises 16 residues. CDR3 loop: CASRPRPQNSNQPQHF. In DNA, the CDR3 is TGTGCCAGCAGGCCCAGGCCTCAAAATAGCAATCAGCCCCAGCATTTT.